This TCR beta chain was found in a study of metastatic and nonmetastatic thyroid tumors. Via MiXCR, TCRdb re-called the PCR reads. This repertoire shows 20,000 to 25,000 clones, approximately 16% found once; its top ten account for 8.5% to 12%. Treatment of any kind had been given to no patient before thyroid surgery. Ten or more counts support this clone. V shed 2 bases and J 7 bases; nucleotides not matched to a gene: 2. This CDR3 spans 14 amino acids. Germline V gene lookup returns CDR1 SGHDT and CDR2 YYEEEE. The chain employs TRBV5-6 and TRBJ1-6, with TRBD1 matching 8 bases. The clonotype was recovered from a female donor with papillary thyroid cancer or a benign thyroid nodule (not recorded which). Some clones in this sample may be carry-over from other donors' samples. Sample: tumor tissue. CDR3 loop: CASSFRGRNSPLHF. As DNA, the CDR3 is TGTGCCAGCAGCTTCAGGGGGCGAAATTCACCCCTCCACTTT.